The present T cell receptor beta chain was sequenced within a study of shared clonotypes between healthy human individuals. Healthy HIV-negative adults without recent acute infections or vaccinations served as donors. Findings and caveats of the study: Several donors shared about 4.5% of their naive CD4 clonotypes. The genetic and exposure-history diversity represented was limited by few donors.

Germline values: CDR1 SGHRS, CDR2 YFSETQ. CDR3 length: 17 residues. V was pared by 1 base and J by 3 bases, with 9 bases of the junction left unmatched. Method: immunoSEQ multiplex PCR; TCRdb's copy keeps in-frame clones and lacks some. This table holds more than 2 million clones, around 95% found once. Comments on this clone: The antigen is undetermined.

The receptor was isolated from a man aged 18 to 29 in good health. J is TRBJ2-7 and V is TRBV5-1; 11 bases map to TRBD2. Sequences were obtained from naive CD4+ T cells sorted from blood. The subset: CD45RA+ positively selected. Here the CDR3 DNA reads TGCGCCAGCAGCTTGAGATACGGGACTAGCGGATACTACGAGCAGTACTTC. Its translation: CASSLRYGTSGYYEQYF. The full variable domain, completed using reference TRBV5-1 and TRBJ2-7, is KAGVTQTPRYLIKTRGQQVTLSCSPISGHRSVSWYQQTPGQGLQFLFEYFSETQRNKGNFPGRFSGRQFSNSRSEMNVSTLELGDSALYLCASSLRYGTSGYYEQYFGPGTRLTVT.